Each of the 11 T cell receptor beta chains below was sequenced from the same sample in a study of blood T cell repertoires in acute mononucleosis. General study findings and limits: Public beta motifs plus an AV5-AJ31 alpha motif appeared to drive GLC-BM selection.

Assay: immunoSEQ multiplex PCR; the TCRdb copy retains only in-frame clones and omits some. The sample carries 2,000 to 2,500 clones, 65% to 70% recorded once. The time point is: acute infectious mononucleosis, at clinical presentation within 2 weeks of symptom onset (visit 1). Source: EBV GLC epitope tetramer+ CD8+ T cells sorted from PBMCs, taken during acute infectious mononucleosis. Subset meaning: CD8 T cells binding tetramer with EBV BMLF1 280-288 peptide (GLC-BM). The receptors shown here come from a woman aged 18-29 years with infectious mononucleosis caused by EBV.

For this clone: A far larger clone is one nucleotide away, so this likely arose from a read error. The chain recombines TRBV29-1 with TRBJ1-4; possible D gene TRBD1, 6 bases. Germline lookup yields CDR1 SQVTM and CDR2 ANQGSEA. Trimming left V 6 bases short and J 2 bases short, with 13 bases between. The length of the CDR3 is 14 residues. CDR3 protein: CSVGRGGTNEKLFF. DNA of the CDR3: TGCAGCGTGGGGAGAGGGGGTACTAATGAAAAACTGTTTTTT.

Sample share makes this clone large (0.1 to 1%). DNA for the CDR3: TGTGCCAGCAGCTTAAGCCAGGGCCCAACCTACGAGCAGTACTTC. Protein sequence: CASSLSQGPTYEQYF. The chain recombines TRBV7-3 with TRBJ2-7; maybe TRBD1 (5 bases). V lost 1 base to trimming and J lost 2 bases, with 12 bases between them. From germline, CDR1 is SGHTA and CDR2 FQGTGA. This CDR3 spans 15 amino acids.

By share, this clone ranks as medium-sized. The CDR3 protein is CSVEEDRVRETQYF. The CDR3, as DNA: TGCAGCGTTGAAGAAGACAGGGTGAGGGAGACCCAGTACTTC. The genes are TRBV29-1 and TRBJ2-5; 7 nucleotides agree with TRBD1. This CDR3 spans 14 amino acids. Germline CDR1 and CDR2: SQVTM and ANQGSEA. The J segment lost 5 bases and the V segment lost 0 bases, leaving 6 bases of the junction unmatched.

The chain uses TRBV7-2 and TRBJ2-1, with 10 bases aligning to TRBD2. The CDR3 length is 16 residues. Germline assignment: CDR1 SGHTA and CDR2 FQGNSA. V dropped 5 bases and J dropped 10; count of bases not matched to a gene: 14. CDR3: CASSKGPAGGPREQFF. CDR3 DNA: TGTGCCAGCAGCAAAGGGCCAGCGGGGGGGCCAAGGGAGCAGTTCTTC.

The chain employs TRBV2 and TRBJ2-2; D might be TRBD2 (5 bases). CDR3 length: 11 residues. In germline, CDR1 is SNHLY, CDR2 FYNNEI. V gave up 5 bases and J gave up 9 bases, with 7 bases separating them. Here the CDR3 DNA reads TGTGCCAGCAGTCCGGGATGGGAGCTGTTTTTT. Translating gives CASSPGWELFF.

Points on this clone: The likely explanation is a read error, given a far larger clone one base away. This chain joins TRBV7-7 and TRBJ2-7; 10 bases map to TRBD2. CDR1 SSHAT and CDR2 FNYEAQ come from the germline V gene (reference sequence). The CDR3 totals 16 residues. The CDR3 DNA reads TGTGCTAGCAGCTTAGCTTGGGTAGCGGGGGGAAACGAGCAGTACTTC. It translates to CASSLAWVAGGNEQYF.

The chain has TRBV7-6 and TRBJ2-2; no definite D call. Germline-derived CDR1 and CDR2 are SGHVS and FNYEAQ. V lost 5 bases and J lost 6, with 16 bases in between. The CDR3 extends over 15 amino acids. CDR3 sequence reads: CASSAGRVSPGELFF. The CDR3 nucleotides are TGTGCCAGCAGCGCTGGACGGGTCTCACCCGGGGAGCTGTTTTTT.

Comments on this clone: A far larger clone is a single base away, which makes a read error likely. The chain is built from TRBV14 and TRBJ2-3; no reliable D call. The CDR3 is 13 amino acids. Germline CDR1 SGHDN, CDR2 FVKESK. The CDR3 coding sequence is TGTGCCATCAGCCAATCTCCCGGCGGTACGCAGTATTTT. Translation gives CAISQSPGGTQYF.

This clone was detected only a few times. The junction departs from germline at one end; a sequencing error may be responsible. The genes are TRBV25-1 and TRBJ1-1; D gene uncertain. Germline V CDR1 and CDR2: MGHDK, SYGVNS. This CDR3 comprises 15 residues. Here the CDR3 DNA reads TGCCAGCTAGAGATATGTTGCCCGGCGGGCACTGAAGCTTTCTTT. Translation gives CQLEICCPAGTEAFF.

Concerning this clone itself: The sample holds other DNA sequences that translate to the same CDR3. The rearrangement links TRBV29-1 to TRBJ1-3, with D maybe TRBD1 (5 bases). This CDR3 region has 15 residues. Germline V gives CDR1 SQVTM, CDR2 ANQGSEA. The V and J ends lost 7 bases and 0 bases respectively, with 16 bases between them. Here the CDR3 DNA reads TGCAGCGCTAGATTCAGGGAGAACTCTGGAAACACCATATATTTT. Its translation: CSARFRENSGNTIYF.

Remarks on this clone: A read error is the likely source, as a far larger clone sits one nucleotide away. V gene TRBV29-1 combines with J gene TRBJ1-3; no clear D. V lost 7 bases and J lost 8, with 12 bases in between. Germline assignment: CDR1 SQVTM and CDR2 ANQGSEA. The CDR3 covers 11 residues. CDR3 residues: CSASDGDTIYF. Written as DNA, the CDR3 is TGCAGCGCGTCGGACGGAGACACCATATATTTT.